This T cell receptor (beta chain) stems from a study of neurological immune-mediated disorders. The time point is: technical triplicate 1. Germline values: CDR1 KGHDR, CDR2 SFDVKD. This CDR3 has 12 residues. Trimming removed 4 bases from V and 7 bases from J, with 7 bases in between. This clonotype has ten or more counts. Each CDR3 protein is one row after TCRdb ran MiXCR on the 5' RACE reads. The sample consists of tens of thousands of distinct CDR3 sequences, less than 15% of them appearing once. Sequencing used CD4+ T cells from blood. The chain is built from TRBV24-1 and TRBJ2-1; D not certain. The receptor was derived from a female donor with HTLV-1-associated myelopathy (HAM/TSP). The CDR3 nucleotides are TGTGCCACCAGTGACCGCGGAAATGAGCAGTTCTTC. It specifies CATSDRGNEQFF.